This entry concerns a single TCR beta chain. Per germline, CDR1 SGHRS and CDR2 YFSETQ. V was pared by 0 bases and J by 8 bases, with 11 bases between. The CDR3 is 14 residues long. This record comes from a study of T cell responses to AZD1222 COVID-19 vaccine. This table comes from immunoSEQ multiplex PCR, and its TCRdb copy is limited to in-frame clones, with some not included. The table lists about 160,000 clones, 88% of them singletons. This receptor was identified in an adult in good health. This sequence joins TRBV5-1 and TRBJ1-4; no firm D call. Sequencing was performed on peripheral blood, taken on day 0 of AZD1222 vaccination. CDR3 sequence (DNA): TGCGCCAGCAGCTTGGATGGGCGAGTGGAAAAACTGTTTTTT. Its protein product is CASSLDGRVEKLFF.